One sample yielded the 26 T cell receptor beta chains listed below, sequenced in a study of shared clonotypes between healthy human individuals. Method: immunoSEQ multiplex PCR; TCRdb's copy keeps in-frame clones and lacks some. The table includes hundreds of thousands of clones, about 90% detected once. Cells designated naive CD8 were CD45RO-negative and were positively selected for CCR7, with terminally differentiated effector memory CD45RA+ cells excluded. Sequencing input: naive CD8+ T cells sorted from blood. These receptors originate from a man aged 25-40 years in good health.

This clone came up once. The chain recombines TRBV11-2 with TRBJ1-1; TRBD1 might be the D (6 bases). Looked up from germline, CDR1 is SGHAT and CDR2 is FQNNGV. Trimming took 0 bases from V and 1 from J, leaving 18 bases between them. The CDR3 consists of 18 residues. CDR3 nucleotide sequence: TGTGCCAGCAGCTTAGATAGGGGGACATCCCCTACGAACACTGAAGCTTTCTTT. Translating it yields CASSLDRGTSPTNTEAFF.

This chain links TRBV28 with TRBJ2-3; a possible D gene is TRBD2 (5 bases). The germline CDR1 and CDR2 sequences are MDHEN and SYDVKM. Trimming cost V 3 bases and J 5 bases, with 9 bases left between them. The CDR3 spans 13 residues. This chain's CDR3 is CASSFTRQDTQYF. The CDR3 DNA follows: TGTGCCAGCAGTTTTACTAGGCAAGATACGCAGTATTTT.

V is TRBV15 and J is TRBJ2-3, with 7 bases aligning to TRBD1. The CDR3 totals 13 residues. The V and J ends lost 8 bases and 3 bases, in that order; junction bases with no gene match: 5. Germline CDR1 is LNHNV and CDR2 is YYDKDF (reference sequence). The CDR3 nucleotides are TGTGCCACCGCCGGGGACAGAACAGATACGCAGTATTTT. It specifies CATAGDRTDTQYF. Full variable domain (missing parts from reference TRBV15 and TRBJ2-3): DAMVIQNPRYQVTQFGKPVTLSCSQTLNHNVMYWYQQKSSQAPKLLFHYYDKDFNNEADTPDNFQSRRPNTSFCFLDIRSPGLGDTAMYLCATAGDRTDTQYFGPGTRLTVL.

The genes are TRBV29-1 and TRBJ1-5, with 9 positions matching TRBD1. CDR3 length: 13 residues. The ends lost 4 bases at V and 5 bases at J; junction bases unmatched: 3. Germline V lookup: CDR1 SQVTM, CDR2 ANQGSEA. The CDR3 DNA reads TGCAGCGTTGGAGGGACAGGGTATCAGCCCCAGCATTTT. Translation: CSVGGTGYQPQHF.

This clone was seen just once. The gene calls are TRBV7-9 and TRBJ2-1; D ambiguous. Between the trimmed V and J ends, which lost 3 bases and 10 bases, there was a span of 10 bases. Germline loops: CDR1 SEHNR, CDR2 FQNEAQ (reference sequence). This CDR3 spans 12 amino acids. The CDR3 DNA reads TGTGCCAGCAGCTTCCCACGACCAGAGCAGTTCTTC. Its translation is CASSFPRPEQFF.

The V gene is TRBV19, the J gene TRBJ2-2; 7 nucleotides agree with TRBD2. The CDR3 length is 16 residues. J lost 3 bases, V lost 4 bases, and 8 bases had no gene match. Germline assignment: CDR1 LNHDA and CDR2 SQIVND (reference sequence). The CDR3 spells CASSTSSGSYTGELFF. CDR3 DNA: TGTGCCAGTAGTACCTCTAGCGGAAGTTACACCGGGGAGCTGTTTTTT.

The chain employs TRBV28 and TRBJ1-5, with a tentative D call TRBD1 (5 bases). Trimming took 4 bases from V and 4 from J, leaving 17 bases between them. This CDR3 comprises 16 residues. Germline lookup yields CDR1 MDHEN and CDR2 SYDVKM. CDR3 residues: CASSSRGRESNQPQHF. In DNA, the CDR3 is TGTGCCAGCAGTTCCCGGGGCAGGGAATCAAATCAGCCCCAGCATTTT.

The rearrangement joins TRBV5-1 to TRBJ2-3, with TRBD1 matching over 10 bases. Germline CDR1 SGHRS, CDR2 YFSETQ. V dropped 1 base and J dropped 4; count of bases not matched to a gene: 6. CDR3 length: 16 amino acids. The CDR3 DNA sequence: TGCGCCAGCAGCTTGCATGGGACAGGGGATCCAGATACGCAGTATTTT. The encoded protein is CASSLHGTGDPDTQYF.

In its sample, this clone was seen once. CDR3 protein: CASSFDGTGYNYGYTF. Written as DNA, the CDR3 is TGTGCCAGCAGCTTCGACGGGACAGGATATAACTATGGCTACACCTTC. The chain has TRBV7-9 and TRBJ1-2; 8 positions match TRBD1. Germline CDR1 SEHNR, CDR2 FQNEAQ (reference sequence). The CDR3 spans 16 residues. V was clipped by 3 bases and J by 1 base; unmatched bases: 7.

DNA for the CDR3: TGTGCCAGCAGCCCAGGCGTCGTTTTCTCTGGGGCCAACGTCCTGACTTTC. Translating it yields CASSPGVVFSGANVLTF. The chain carries TRBV11-2 and TRBJ2-6; no firm D call. Trimming left V 5 bases short and J 0 bases short, with 14 bases between. The V gene's germline CDR1 is SGHAT and CDR2 FQNNGV. The CDR3 length is 17 residues.

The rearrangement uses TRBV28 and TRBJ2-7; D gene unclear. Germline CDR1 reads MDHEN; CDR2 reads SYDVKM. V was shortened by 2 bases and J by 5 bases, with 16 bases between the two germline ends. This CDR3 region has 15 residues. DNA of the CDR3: TGTGCCAGCAGTTTAGGGGTAACACGTCTCGACGAGCAGTACTTC. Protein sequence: CASSLGVTRLDEQYF.

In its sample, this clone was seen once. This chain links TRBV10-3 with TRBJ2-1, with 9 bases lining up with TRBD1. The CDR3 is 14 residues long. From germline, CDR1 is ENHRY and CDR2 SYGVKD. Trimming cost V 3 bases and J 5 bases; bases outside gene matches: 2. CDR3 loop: CAISDGTGNNEQFF. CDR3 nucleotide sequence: TGTGCCATCAGTGACGGGACAGGGAACAATGAGCAGTTCTTC.

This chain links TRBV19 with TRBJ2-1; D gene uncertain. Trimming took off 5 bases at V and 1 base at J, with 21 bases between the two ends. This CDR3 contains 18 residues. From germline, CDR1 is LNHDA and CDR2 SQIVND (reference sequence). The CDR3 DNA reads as TGTGCCAGTAGTTCCGAACCCCTTGACGGCCGTTCCTACAATGAGCAGTTCTTC. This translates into CASSSEPLDGRSYNEQFF.

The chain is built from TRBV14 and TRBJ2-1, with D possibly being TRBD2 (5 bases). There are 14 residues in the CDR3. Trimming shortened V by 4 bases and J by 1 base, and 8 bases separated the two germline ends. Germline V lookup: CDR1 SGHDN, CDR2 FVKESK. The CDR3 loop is CASSRLASYNEQFF. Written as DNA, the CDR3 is TGTGCCAGCAGCCGTTTAGCGTCCTACAATGAGCAGTTCTTC.

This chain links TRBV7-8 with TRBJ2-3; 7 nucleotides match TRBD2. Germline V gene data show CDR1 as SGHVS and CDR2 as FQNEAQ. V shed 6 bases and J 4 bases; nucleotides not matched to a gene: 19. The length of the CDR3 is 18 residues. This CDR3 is CASRTTLPGGIWPDTQYF. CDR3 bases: TGTGCCAGCAGAACCACCCTGCCCGGGGGGATTTGGCCAGATACGCAGTATTTT.

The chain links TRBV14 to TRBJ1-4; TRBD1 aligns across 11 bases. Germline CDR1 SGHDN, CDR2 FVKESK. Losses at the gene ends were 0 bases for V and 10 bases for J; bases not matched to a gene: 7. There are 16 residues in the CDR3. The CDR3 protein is CASSQDLGQGVGKLFF. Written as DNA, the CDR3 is TGTGCCAGCAGCCAAGATTTGGGACAGGGGGTTGGAAAACTGTTTTTT.

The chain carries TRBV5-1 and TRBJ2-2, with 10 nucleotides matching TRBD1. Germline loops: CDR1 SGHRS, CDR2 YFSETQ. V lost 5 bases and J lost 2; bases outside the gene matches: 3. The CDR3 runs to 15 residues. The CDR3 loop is CASSTTGGNTGELFF. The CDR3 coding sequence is TGCGCCAGCAGTACGACAGGGGGCAACACCGGGGAGCTGTTTTTT. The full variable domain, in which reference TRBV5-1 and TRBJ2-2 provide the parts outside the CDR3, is KAGVTQTPRYLIKTRGQQVTLSCSPISGHRSVSWYQQTPGQGLQFLFEYFSETQRNKGNFPGRFSGRQFSNSRSEMNVSTLELGDSALYLCASSTTGGNTGELFFGEGSRLTVL.

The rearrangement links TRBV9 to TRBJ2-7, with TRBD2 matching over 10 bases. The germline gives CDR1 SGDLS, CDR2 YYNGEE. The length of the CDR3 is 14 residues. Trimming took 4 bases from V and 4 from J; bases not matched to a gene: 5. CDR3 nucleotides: TGTGCCAGCAGCACCCGGACTAGCGGATACGAGCAGTACTTC. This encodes CASSTRTSGYEQYF.

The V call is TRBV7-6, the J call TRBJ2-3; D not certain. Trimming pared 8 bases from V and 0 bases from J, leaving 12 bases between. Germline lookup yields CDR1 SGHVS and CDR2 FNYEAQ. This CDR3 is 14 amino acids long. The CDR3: CASSDVGSTDTQYF. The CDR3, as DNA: TGTGCCAGCTCCGACGTAGGCAGCACAGATACGCAGTATTTT.

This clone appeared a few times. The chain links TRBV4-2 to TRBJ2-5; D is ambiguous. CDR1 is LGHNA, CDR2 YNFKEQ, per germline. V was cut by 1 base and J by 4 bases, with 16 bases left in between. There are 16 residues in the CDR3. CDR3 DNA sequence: TGTGCCAGCAGCCAAGGAGGCGGAGCTGGGCCAGAGACCCAGTACTTC. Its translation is CASSQGGGAGPETQYF.

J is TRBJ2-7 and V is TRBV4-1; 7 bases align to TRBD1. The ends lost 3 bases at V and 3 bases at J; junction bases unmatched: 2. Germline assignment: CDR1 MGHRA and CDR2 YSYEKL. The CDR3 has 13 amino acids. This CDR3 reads CASSHRQGYEQYF. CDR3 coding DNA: TGCGCCAGCAGCCATAGACAGGGCTACGAGCAGTACTTC.

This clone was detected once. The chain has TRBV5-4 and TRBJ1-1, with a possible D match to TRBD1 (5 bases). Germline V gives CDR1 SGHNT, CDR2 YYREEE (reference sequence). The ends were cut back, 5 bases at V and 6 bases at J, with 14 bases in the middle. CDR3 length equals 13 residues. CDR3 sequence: CASRTEGSAEAFF. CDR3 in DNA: TGTGCCAGCAGGACGGAGGGGAGCGCTGAAGCTTTCTTT.

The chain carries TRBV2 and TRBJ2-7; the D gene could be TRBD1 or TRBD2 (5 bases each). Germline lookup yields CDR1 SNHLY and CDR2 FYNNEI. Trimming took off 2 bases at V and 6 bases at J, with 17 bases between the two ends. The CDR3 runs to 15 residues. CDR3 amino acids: CASSEWAGLAGEQYF. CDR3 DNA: TGTGCCAGCAGTGAATGGGCAGGGTTGGCGGGCGAGCAGTACTTC.

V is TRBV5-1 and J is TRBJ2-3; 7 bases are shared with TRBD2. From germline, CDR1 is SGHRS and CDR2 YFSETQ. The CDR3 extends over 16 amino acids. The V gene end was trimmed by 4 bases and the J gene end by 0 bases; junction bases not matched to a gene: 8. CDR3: CASSAVSSGSTDTQYF. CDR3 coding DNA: TGCGCCAGCAGCGCCGTGTCTAGCGGAAGCACAGATACGCAGTATTTT.

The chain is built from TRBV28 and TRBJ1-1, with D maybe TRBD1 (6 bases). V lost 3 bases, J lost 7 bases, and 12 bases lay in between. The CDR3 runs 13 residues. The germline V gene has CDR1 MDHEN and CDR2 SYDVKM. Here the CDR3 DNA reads TGTGCCAGCAGTTTTCTGGGACAAGTTGAAGCTTTCTTT. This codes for CASSFLGQVEAFF.

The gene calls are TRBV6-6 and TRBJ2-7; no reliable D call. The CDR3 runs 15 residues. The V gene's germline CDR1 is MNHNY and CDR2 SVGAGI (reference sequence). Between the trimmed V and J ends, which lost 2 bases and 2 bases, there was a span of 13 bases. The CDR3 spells CASSYPDGLTYEQYF. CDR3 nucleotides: TGTGCCAGCAGTTACCCGGACGGGTTAACCTACGAGCAGTACTTC.